Given below is one TCR beta chain in context. Its antigen is not identified. With 4 bases removed from V and 7 bases from J, the gap between germline ends came to 18 bases. The CDR3 loop spans 15 amino acids. Germline V gene sequence: CDR1 SGHDT, CDR2 YYEEEE. Profiled with immunoSEQ multiplex PCR; TCRdb holds only in-frame clones, not every one. The sample has some 100,000 clones; over 80% are singletons. This sample is drawn from a study of graft-versus-host responses after intestinal transplantation. Study details: All of the recipients had induction that used anti-thymocyte globulin, then tacrolimus and steroids for roughly three years. Study observations and caveats: Some GvH clones were seen earlier in gut or blood, suggesting intestinal origin.

This sequence was found in a human donor who received an intestinal transplant. J is TRBJ2-1 and V is TRBV5-6; weak D call: TRBD2 (6 bases). The specimen was unstimulated CD8+ T cells sorted from spleen or lymph node cells, collected before intestinal transplant. The CDR3 sequence is CASSLGLRVGNEQFF. In nucleotides, the CDR3 is TGTGCCAGCAGCCTAGGACTAAGGGTTGGGAATGAGCAGTTCTTC.